The text below deals with one T cell receptor (beta chain). What it binds is not known. TCRdb processed the 5' RACE reads anew with MiXCR; each CDR3 protein has one entry. In the table there are roughly 750,000 distinct CDR3 sequences, 21% of which are singletons. Healthy Caucasians supplied all donations. The CDR3 is 16 residues long. From germline, CDR1 is SGHRS and CDR2 YFSETQ. V trimming: 6 bases; J trimming: 3 bases; junction bases outside the gene matches: 14. The record originates from a study of identical twins. Findings and caveats of the study: When twins shared out-of-frame alpha sequences, those sequences had excess low generation probability. Twins' surplus sharing was weaker for beta out-of-frame sequences.

Another study also made use of these data, one on T cells expressing NK-cell markers.

The sequenced sample consisted of PBMCs. The genes are TRBV5-1 and TRBJ2-7, with 8 nucleotides matching TRBD2. This TCR came from a woman aged 18 to 35 in good health. The CDR3: CASTLVGGGFGYEQYF. The CDR3 DNA follows: TGCGCCAGCACCCTGGTGGGCGGGGGGTTCGGCTACGAGCAGTACTTC.